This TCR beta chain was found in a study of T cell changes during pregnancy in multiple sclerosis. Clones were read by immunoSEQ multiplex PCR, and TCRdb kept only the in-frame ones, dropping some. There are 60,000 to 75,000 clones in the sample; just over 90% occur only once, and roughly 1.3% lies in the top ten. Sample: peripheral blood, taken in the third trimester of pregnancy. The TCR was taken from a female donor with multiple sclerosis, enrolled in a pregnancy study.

DNA of the CDR3: TGTGCCACCAGCAGCCCGGGTCATTCAGCCGAGCAGTACTTC. Translation: CATSSPGHSAEQYF. The V and J genes are TRBV15 and TRBJ2-7; D is unresolved. The CDR3 is made up of 14 amino acids. CDR1 is LNHNV and CDR2 is YYDKDF in the germline V gene (reference sequence). V was shortened by 3 bases and J by 6 bases, with 15 bases between the two germline ends. The entire variable domain, with the rest obtained from reference TRBV15 and TRBJ2-7, is as follows: DAMVIQNPRYQVTQFGKPVTLSCSQTLNHNVMYWYQQKSSQAPKLLFHYYDKDFNNEADTPDNFQSRRPNTSFCFLDIRSPGLGDTAMYLCATSSPGHSAEQYFGPGTRLTVT.